This is a list of T cell receptor beta chains from one sample in a study of beta chain features in type 1 diabetes. TCRdb's copy holds only in-frame clones and misses some; the assay was immunoSEQ multiplex PCR. The repertoire holds about 230,000 clones, with roughly 16% as singletons. Sequencing input: naive CD4+ T cells from blood. Receptor source: a man aged 25 to 40 with type 1 diabetes. The CDR3 runs from the conserved cysteine through the conserved F or W. A D gene is named only where the DNA matches it firmly. Clone size is given for some rows only: seen once, a few or many times, or a class if the clone is expanded.

D gene: -; clone size: few; V gene: TRBV5-6; J gene: TRBJ2-3; CDR3 DNA: TGTGCCAGCAGCTTTGGCGGAGGTCACACAGATACGCAGTATTTT; CDR3 protein: CASSFGGGHTDTQYF
D gene: -; clone size: -; V gene: TRBV5-1; J gene: TRBJ2-1; CDR3 DNA: TGCGCCAGCAGCTTGGCCAGCCCTAGCCCTGGGGACAATGAGCAGTTCTTC; CDR3 protein: CASSLASPSPGDNEQFF
D gene: -; clone size: -; V gene: TRBV9; J gene: TRBJ2-1; CDR3 DNA: TGTGCCAGCAGCGTAGACGGGAACTCCTACAATGAGCAGTTCTTC; CDR3 protein: CASSVDGNSYNEQFF
D gene: -; clone size: few; V gene: TRBV29-1; J gene: TRBJ2-5; CDR3 DNA: TGCAGCGTTGAACGGTACTTGGGAGCAGAAGGGGAGACCCAGTACTTC; CDR3 protein: CSVERYLGAEGETQYF
D gene: TRBD1; clone size: -; V gene: TRBV9; J gene: TRBJ1-2; CDR3 DNA: TGTGCCAGCAGCGTATACAGGGGAGGCTACACCTTC; CDR3 protein: CASSVYRGGYTF
D gene: -; clone size: -; V gene: TRBV5-1; J gene: TRBJ2-6; CDR3 DNA: TGCGCCAGCAGCTCCAACACTGGGGCCAACGTCCTGACTTTC; CDR3 protein: CASSSNTGANVLTF
D gene: TRBD1; clone size: -; V gene: TRBV29-1; J gene: TRBJ1-2; CDR3 DNA: TGCAGCTCGGGGACAGGACCCAACTATGGCTACACCTTC; CDR3 protein: CSSGTGPNYGYTF
D gene: -; clone size: -; V gene: TRBV7-8; J gene: TRBJ1-2; CDR3 DNA: TGTGCCAGCAGCCCCAACCGGGGGGCTACCTATGGCTACACCTTC; CDR3 protein: CASSPNRGATYGYTF
D gene: -; clone size: -; V gene: TRBV7-9; J gene: TRBJ1-2; CDR3 DNA: TGTGCCAGCAACCCGGACAGTGGCCATGGCTACACCTTC; CDR3 protein: CASNPDSGHGYTF
D gene: -; clone size: -; V gene: TRBV7-2; J gene: TRBJ2-1; CDR3 DNA: TGTGCCAGCAGCTTTGTGAGGCAGGGTGGTGAGCAGTTCTTC; CDR3 protein: CASSFVRQGGEQFF
D gene: TRBD1; clone size: once; V gene: TRBV25-1; J gene: TRBJ1-4; CDR3 DNA: TGTGCCAGCAGTGAGAGAACAGGGGGGGAAAAACTGTTTTTT; CDR3 protein: CASSERTGGEKLFF
D gene: TRBD1; clone size: few; V gene: TRBV25-1; J gene: TRBJ2-7; CDR3 DNA: TGTGCCAGCAGTCTTACAGGGGACAGGGCCTACGAGCAGTACTTC; CDR3 protein: CASSLTGDRAYEQYF
D gene: -; clone size: -; V gene: TRBV28; J gene: TRBJ2-1; CDR3 DNA: TGTGCCAGCCAGGGGTGGAAGTACAATGAGCAGTTCTTC; CDR3 protein: CASQGWKYNEQFF
D gene: TRBD1; clone size: -; V gene: TRBV9; J gene: TRBJ1-1; CDR3 DNA: TGTGCCAGCAGCGTAACCGACAGGGGTTTCACTGAAGCTTTCTTT; CDR3 protein: CASSVTDRGFTEAFF
D gene: TRBD2; clone size: -; V gene: TRBV19; J gene: TRBJ2-1; CDR3 DNA: TGTGCCAGTAGTATAGGTCTAGCGGGAGGCCCTATGTTCTTC; CDR3 protein: CASSIGLAGGPMFF
D gene: -; clone size: few; V gene: TRBV25-1; J gene: TRBJ2-5; CDR3 DNA: TGTGCCAGCAGTGAATATAAGACCCAGTACTTC; CDR3 protein: CASSEYKTQYF
D gene: -; clone size: few; V gene: TRBV7-9; J gene: TRBJ2-7; CDR3 DNA: TGTGCCAGCAGCTGGGGGATTGCAGCCATCTACGAGCAGTACTTC; CDR3 protein: CASSWGIAAIYEQYF
D gene: -; clone size: few; V gene: TRBV5-4; J gene: TRBJ2-3; CDR3 DNA: TGTGCCAGCAGCCGAGAGAAGTCTATGGCAGATACGCAGTATTTT; CDR3 protein: CASSREKSMADTQYF
D gene: TRBD1; clone size: -; V gene: TRBV28; J gene: TRBJ2-7; CDR3 DNA: TGTGCCAGCACCGGGACAGGGGACGAGCAGTACTTC; CDR3 protein: CASTGTGDEQYF
D gene: -; clone size: -; V gene: TRBV9; J gene: TRBJ2-7; CDR3 DNA: TGTGCCAGCAGCGTAGCTGAGTCGGGTGTCGAGCAGTACTTC; CDR3 protein: CASSVAESGVEQYF
D gene: TRBD2; clone size: few; V gene: TRBV4-1; J gene: TRBJ2-7; CDR3 DNA: TGCGCCAGCAGCCAAGCCTTCGGGGCTAGCGGGAGGTACGAGCAGTACTTC; CDR3 protein: CASSQAFGASGRYEQYF
D gene: TRBD2; clone size: -; V gene: TRBV9; J gene: TRBJ2-1; CDR3 DNA: TGTGCCAGCAGCTACCCGGTGGTAGCGGGAGGCCGGGAGCAGTTCTTC; CDR3 protein: CASSYPVVAGGREQFF
D gene: -; clone size: few; V gene: TRBV28; J gene: TRBJ2-1; CDR3 DNA: TGTGCCAGCAGTTTTAAACTTGGCTCCTACAATGAGCAGTTCTTC; CDR3 protein: CASSFKLGSYNEQFF
D gene: -; clone size: few; V gene: TRBV30; J gene: TRBJ2-2; CDR3 DNA: TGTGCCTGGAGTCCCACCGGGGAGCTGTTTTTT; CDR3 protein: CAWSPTGELFF
D gene: -; clone size: few; V gene: TRBV9; J gene: TRBJ2-3; CDR3 DNA: TGTGCCAGCAGCGTCGGAGCGGGCGCTAGCACAGATACGCAGTATTTT; CDR3 protein: CASSVGAGASTDTQYF
D gene: -; clone size: -; V gene: TRBV5-1; J gene: TRBJ1-2; CDR3 DNA: TGCGCCAGCAGCTCAGGCGTGAGAGGCTACACCTTC; CDR3 protein: CASSSGVRGYTF
D gene: TRBD2; clone size: -; V gene: TRBV9; J gene: TRBJ2-5; CDR3 DNA: TGTGCCAGCAGCCCAGGAGGAACTAGCGGGAGTGTGGAGACCCAGTACTTC; CDR3 protein: CASSPGGTSGSVETQYF
D gene: -; clone size: few; V gene: TRBV29-1; J gene: TRBJ1-3; CDR3 DNA: TGCAGCGTTGCTTTTGGAAACACCATATATTTT; CDR3 protein: CSVAFGNTIYF
D gene: -; clone size: few; V gene: TRBV14; J gene: TRBJ2-1; CDR3 DNA: TGTGCCAGCAGCCGCGACAACTCCTACAATGAGCAGTTCTTC; CDR3 protein: CASSRDNSYNEQFF
D gene: -; clone size: -; V gene: TRBV5-1; J gene: TRBJ2-1; CDR3 DNA: TGCGCCAGCAGCTTGGAACAGATCTCCTACAATGAGCAGTTCTTC; CDR3 protein: CASSLEQISYNEQFF